This T cell receptor beta chain was captured by sequencing in a study of chemoradiotherapy in HPV16-positive cancers. This clone occurred once. Its specificity is not known. Germline assignment: CDR1 LGHNA and CDR2 YSLEER. The V end was cut by 0 bases, the J end by 1 base, with 9 bases between. The CDR3 consists of 15 residues. Samples were taken several times over chemoradiotherapy. Study conclusions and caveats: Better recurrence-free survival went with HPV-responsive T-cell expansion in HPV16-positive patients. Functional assays defining HPV-specific T cells used only a couple of HPV16-positive patients. Candidate HPV-specific clones and E7-related TCR motifs grew in tumor during treatment.

Sequencing was performed with immunoSEQ multiplex PCR; in TCRdb, only in-frame clones are kept and a portion is missing. The sample includes 20,000 to 25,000 clones, around 87% of them seen just once. Sequenced here: blood, sampled from a patient who underwent chemoradiotherapy. The TCR sequence derives from a human donor with HPV-associated anogenital cancer. This chain uses TRBV4-3 with TRBJ1-2; D is unclear. CDR3 coding DNA: TGCGCCAGCAGCCAAGAGTGGAACTTTAACTATGGCTACACCTTC. It translates to CASSQEWNFNYGYTF.